The clone carrying this TCR beta chain was picked up many times. This sample was taken from a study of T cells in Graves' hyperthyroidism and ophthalmopathy. Based on clinical symptoms, serum thyroxine and TRAb, thyroid ultrasound and orbital computed tomography, diagnoses were reached. CDR1 and CDR2 from the germline V gene are GTSNPN and SVGIG (reference sequence). CDR3 length equals 16 residues. Trimming took off 3 bases at V and 0 bases at J, with 15 bases between the two ends. RNA transcripts provided the source from which TCR beta CDR3 regions were amplified. The HTBI primer set was used in a first-round RT-PCR of the TCR CDR3. TCRdb reprocessed the multiplex PCR reads via MiXCR and lists one record per CDR3 protein. The table records hundreds of thousands of distinct CDR3 sequences, about a sixth of them present only once.

The TCR comes from a woman in her twenties or thirties with Graves' hyperthyroidism. The sample consisted of blood. The chain recombines TRBV30 with TRBJ1-3; TRBD1 is a possible D gene (5 bases). DNA of the CDR3: TGTGCCTGGAGCTGGGAGGGACGTAGCTCTGGAAACACCATATATTTT. This encodes CAWSWEGRSSGNTIYF.